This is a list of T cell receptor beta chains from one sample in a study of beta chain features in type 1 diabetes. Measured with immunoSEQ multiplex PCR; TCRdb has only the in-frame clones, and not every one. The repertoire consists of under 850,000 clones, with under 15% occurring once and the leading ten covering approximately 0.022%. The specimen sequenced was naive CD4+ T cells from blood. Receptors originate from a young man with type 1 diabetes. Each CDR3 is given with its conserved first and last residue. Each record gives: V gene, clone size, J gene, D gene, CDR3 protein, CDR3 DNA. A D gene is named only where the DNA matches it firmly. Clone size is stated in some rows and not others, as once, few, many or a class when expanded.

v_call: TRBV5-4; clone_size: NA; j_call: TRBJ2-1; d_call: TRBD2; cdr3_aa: CASSPGLAGKNEQFF; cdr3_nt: TGTGCCAGCAGCCCGGGACTAGCGGGGAAGAATGAGCAGTTCTTC
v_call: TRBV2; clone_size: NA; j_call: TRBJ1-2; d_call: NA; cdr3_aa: CASSAGYYGYTF; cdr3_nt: TGTGCCAGCAGTGCGGGGTATTACGGCTACACCTTC
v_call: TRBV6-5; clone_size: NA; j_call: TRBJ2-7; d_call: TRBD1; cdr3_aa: CASSYPGTGVDEQYF; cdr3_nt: TGTGCCAGCAGTTACCCCGGGACAGGGGTAGACGAGCAGTACTTC
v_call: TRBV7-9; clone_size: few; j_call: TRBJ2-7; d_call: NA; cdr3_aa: CASSLRERPAEQYF; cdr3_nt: TGTGCCAGCAGCCTAAGAGAGCGGCCAGCGGAGCAGTACTTC
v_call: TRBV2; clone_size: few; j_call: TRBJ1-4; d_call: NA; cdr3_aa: CASSLDRPATNEKLFF; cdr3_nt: TGTGCCAGCAGTCTAGACAGACCTGCAACTAATGAAAAACTGTTTTTT
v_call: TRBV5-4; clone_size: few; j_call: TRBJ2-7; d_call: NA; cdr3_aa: CASTLGGGEQYF; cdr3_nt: TGTGCCAGCACCTTAGGGGGAGGCGAGCAGTACTTC
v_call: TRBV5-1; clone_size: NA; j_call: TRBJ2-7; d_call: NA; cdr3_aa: CASSLGPEQYF; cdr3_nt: TGCGCCAGCAGCTTGGGTCCCGAGCAGTACTTC
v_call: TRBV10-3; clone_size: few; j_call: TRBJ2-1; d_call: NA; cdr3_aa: CAISELDPRTVGNEQFF; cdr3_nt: TGTGCCATCAGTGAACTCGATCCCCGTACAGTAGGCAATGAGCAGTTCTTC
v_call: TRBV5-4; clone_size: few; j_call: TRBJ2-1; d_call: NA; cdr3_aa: CASSPSGGVTYNEQFF; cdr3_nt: TGTGCCAGCAGCCCATCAGGGGGGGTCACCTACAATGAGCAGTTCTTC
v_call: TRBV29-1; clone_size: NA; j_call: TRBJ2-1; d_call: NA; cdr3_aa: CSVRQSSYNEQFF; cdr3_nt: TGCAGCGTCCGACAGAGCTCCTACAATGAGCAGTTCTTC
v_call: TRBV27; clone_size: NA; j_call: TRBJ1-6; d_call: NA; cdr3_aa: CASKGGGYNSPLHF; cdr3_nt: TGTGCCAGCAAGGGGGGTGGCTATAATTCACCCCTCCACTTT
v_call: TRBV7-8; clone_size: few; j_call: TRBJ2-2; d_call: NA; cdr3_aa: CASSLGRLDTGELFF; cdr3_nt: TGTGCCAGCAGCTTAGGTAGATTAGACACCGGGGAGCTGTTTTTT